This T cell receptor beta chain was profiled in a study of monozygotic twins with inflammatory bowel disease (dated by TCRdb to between 2018 and 2021). Turning to the overall study: The full study comprised 28 monozygotic twin pairs: nine German pairs (four IBD-concordant, five IBD-discordant) and 19 IBD-discordant Danish pairs. The search for disease-associated traits relied mainly on comparing IBD patients with their genetically identical healthy co-twins within discordant pairs. Each individual had, on average, about 151 000 unique TCRalpha sequences and 181 000 unique TCRbeta sequences available for analysis.

The library came from 5' RACE. The input for every TCR library was around 3.5 ug of total RNA. For each sample, cDNA was synthesized in eight separate reactions using SMARTScribe reverse transcriptase. Unique molecular identifiers containing a 6-nucleotide sample barcode were introduced through template switching during cDNA synthesis. Two nested PCRs of roughly 16 and 10 cycles amplified the TCRalpha and TCRbeta cDNA, and bead purification followed each PCR. Before amplification, the cDNA was both treated with uracil DNA-glycosylase and purified with the QIAquick PCR purification kit. In the second PCR, Illumina TruSeq-compatible adapters and sample-specific barcodes were added. TapeStation and Qubit were used to check library quality and concentration, and roughly 4.9 ng of each library was pooled. Sequencing of pooled libraries was carried out on an Illumina HiSeq2500 single-index Rapid Run using 2 x 100 bp reads and custom sequencing primers. The study's processing was this. MiGEC version 1.2.6 was used for UMI-based consensus assembly to correct PCR and sequencing errors. MiXCR version 2.1.1 handled V(D)J alignment, clonotype assembly and CDR3 extraction. Gene usage, clonotype sharing and MAIT/NKT TCR abundance were normalised by analysing the top 1000, 10 000 and 20 000 clonotypes per sample. Diversity was computed as the inverse Simpson index with the vegan R package after downsampling to 27 000 UMIs. Paired Mann-Whitney U tests were applied to discordant twin pairs, with Benjamini-Hochberg correction for multiple testing. Each CDR3 protein sequence appears as one entry after TCRdb reprocessed the reads, and no DNA is included. TCRdb, rather than the study authors, made the V and J calls. The table kept for this sample lists about 43,000 distinct CDR3 sequences. The ten largest clones capture 5% to 6% of the sample.

Of note for this clonotype: Its antigen is unknown.

From each donor, a roughly 2.6 ml peripheral blood sample was collected into PAXgene tubes and stored at -80 degrees C. Total RNA was isolated from whole blood with the PAXgene blood miRNA kit on an automated QIAcube, without T cell sorting. Peripheral blood from monozygotic twin pairs who were concordant or discordant for inflammatory bowel disease underwent deep TCRalpha and TCRbeta repertoire profiling using unique molecular barcoding. Smoking habits were recorded for all twin pairs, with individuals classified as current, former or never smokers. General conclusions and limits of the study: Compared with healthy twins, IBD patients had fewer clonotypes in common with other individuals, a difference most pronounced in patients showing signs of disease activity. Differing immunosuppressive treatments among patients may have added background noise and inter-individual variability to the repertoires. IBD patients had lower TCRbeta repertoire diversity, measured by the inverse Simpson index, than their healthy co-twins. The analysis was unable to tell different T cell subtypes apart. Concordant and discordant twins showed no difference in repertoire similarity, possibly because of limited statistical power. No single strong signal or clonotype linked to IBD turned up in the results, so the idea that one exists was not supported.

In the germline V gene, CDR1 corresponds to SNHLY and CDR2 to FYNNEI. The CDR3 measures 14 amino acids from cysteine to phenylalanine. Only the protein is available. Sequenced: blood. This TCR derives from a human donor with ulcerative colitis or Crohn's disease, or a healthy co-twin of an affected twin (not recorded which). In this chain, TRBV2 is recombined with TRBJ1-1; the D gene TCRdb calls, TRBD1, cannot be checked with no DNA. The CDR3 has the sequence CASRATLVTAEAFF.